Described below is a single T cell receptor (beta chain) sequence and its context. CDR3 size: 17 residues. CDR1 is SGDLS, CDR2 YYNGEE, per germline. V was trimmed by 1 base and J by 1 base, leaving 14 bases between them. One entry per CDR3 protein, called by TCRdb with MiXCR from the RT-PCR reads. There are more than 600,000 distinct CDR3 sequences in the sample; 11% to 15% occur only once, and 3.6% lies in the top ten. The chain links TRBV9 to TRBJ2-2; a possible D gene is TRBD1 (6 bases). The sequenced sample was memory CD4+ T cells from blood. This receptor was taken from a female donor in good health, serving as a healthy control. The CDR3 loop is CASSVRWGTRNTGELFF. As DNA, the CDR3 is TGTGCCAGCAGCGTACGGTGGGGGACACGGAACACCGGGGAGCTGTTTTTT.